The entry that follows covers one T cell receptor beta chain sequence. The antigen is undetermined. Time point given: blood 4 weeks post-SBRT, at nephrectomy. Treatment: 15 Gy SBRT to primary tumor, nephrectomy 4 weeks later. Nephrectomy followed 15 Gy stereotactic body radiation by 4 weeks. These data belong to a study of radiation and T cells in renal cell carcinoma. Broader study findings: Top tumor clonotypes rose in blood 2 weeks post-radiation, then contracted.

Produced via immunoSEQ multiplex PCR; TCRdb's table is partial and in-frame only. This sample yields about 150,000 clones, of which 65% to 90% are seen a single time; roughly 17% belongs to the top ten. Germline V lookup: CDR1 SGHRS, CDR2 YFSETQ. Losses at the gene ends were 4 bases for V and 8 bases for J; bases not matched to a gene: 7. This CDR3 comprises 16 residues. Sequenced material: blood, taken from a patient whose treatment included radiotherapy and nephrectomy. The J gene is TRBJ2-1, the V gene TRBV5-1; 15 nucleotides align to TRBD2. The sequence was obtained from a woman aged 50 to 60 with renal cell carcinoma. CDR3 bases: TGCGCCAGCAGCGCGGGACTAGCGGGAGGAGCGGATGAGCAGTTCTTC. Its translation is CASSAGLAGGADEQFF.